This T cell receptor (beta chain) was found in a study of early T cells in non-severe SARS-CoV-2 infection. Trimming removed 4 bases from V and 0 bases from J; junction bases left unmatched: 8. There are 17 residues in the CDR3. This clonotype was found many times. Its antigen is not known. Individual cDNA molecules were tagged with unique molecular identifiers. Each CDR3 protein gets one entry after TCRdb re-called the 5' RACE reads with MiXCR. The sample lists about 60,000 distinct CDR3 sequences; more than 8.5% were seen once. Notes on the study in general: Matching with VDJdb favored anti-spike CD8 responses (missing private and CD4 specificities).

Sequences were obtained from whole blood. The chain combines TRBV12-3 or TRBV12-4 with TRBJ2-2; 7 nucleotides align to TRBD1. This TCR derives from an adult who was a healthcare worker with PCR-confirmed SARS-CoV-2 infection or an uninfected control (not recorded which). CDR3: CASSSRRQGTNTGELFF. CDR3 sequence (DNA): TGTGCCAGCAGTTCCCGGAGACAGGGAACGAACACCGGGGAGCTGTTTTTT.